One TCR beta chain is described in this entry. Only one count was recorded for this clone. The target of this receptor is not known. No base-level quality is on record; no much larger clone is a single base apart. The data derive from a study of cytomegalovirus exposure and HLA in healthy donors (dated by TCRdb to the late 2010s). A note on the overall study: According to an earlier analysis of 587 of the donors, some 170 million T cells yielded approximately 120 million unique TCR beta sequences and about 280 Gb of sequence data. Rather than drawing on any new phenotypic data, the later analysis identified candidate immune exposures from TCR beta sequences and the way those sequences occurred across donors. An early release that covered roughly 600 HLA-typed donors contained approximately 300 gigabases of sequencing data and 85 million to 100 million unique TCR sequences. All discovery cohort repertoires had been generated on a single sequencing platform. The study was designed to test whether signatures of past pathogen exposure could be identified by cataloging public T cell receptors. Typing coverage varied by locus: about 620-630 donors for A, B, C, DRB1 and DQB1; approximately 500 for DQA1; around 610 for DPA1; fewer than 480 for DPB1. To predict cytomegalovirus infection status, the study brought together high-throughput TCR immunosequencing, statistical association of individual TCRs with disease status, and machine learning. Of the roughly 390 genotyped donors, approximately 83% fell in the genetic ancestry cluster associated with self-reported Caucasian donors. Using immunosequencing, the study profiled T cell repertoires from 666 subjects and related those repertoires to cytomegalovirus serostatus. Four or five DR-DQ haplotypes were handled as single units for association and clustering because linkage in the cohort was strong. A later genetic analysis used genome-wide SNP genotypes for about 65% of the 666 donors, treating that subset as a discovery cohort. Among a few hundred genotyped donors of the cohort, an average of approximately 250,000 unique TCR beta nucleotide sequences were sequenced per donor, roughly a sixth of them non-productive. Donor age, sex, ethnicity and CMV serostatus were compiled alongside the repertoire data. HLA typing included class I and class II loci at four-digit resolution. A later analysis re-examined previously published TCR beta repertoires from just over 650 donors and added high-resolution HLA genotyping to investigate patterns of TCR occurrence. In an earlier analysis of 500 to 650 of the donors, high-throughput TCR beta sequencing was used to judge whether each TCR beta V gene segment behaved as functional or pseudogenic. Along with the approximately 600-subject first cohort, a separate validation cohort of over a hundred different subjects was used. What the work shows at the level of the full study, not this receptor alone: In both the original and validation cohorts, the classifier was reported to diagnose cytomegalovirus status with high specificity and sensitivity. Sequencing depth was assumed to be roughly uniform across donors in the presence/absence analyses, though that assumption may not hold. Compared with the approximately 710-donor mean, donors in an Asian-associated ancestry cluster had fewer N-insertions in productive TCRs, according to a later genetic analysis. A few of the identified cytomegalovirus-associated TCR beta chains were confirmed in vitro to be specific for cytomegalovirus antigens. According to a later analysis, parvovirus B19, influenza, CMV and Epstein-Barr virus appeared linked to several top co-occurrence clusters. Specific HLA alleles were associated with 15,000 to 20,000 TCR beta sequences at a false discovery rate of 0.05 in a later analysis. Correlated functional status among segregating V segments might be attributable to linkage disequilibrium, but an unknown experimental factor could not be ruled out. The authors suggested that the approach could potentially be extended to other disease states and immunological phenotypes. A further reported finding was that TCR beta sequences accurately predicted the HLA-A and HLA-B alleles for most subjects in the first cohort. When HLA alleles, especially DR and DQ, strongly co-occurred, attributing TCR associations to individual alleles was difficult. V-gene and J-gene trimming of TCR beta chains was associated with a missense DCLRE1C variant in a later genetic analysis, and the association was replicated in an independent cohort. In a later analysis, the rate of TCR association differed among HLA loci, with DRB1 alleles having the most associated TCRs and HLA-C alleles having the fewest. Because counts were too low, roughly 18 rarely observed V segments, including chromosome 9 orphons, were left out of the earlier analysis of some 600 of the donors. According to a later analysis, most CMV-associated TCR beta chains appeared to be HLA-restricted, and the HLA associations seemed to be driven largely by CMV exposure. HLA typing was unavailable for some donors at each locus, so association tests used only the typed subset. Most TCR sequences were observed very rarely across donors, whereas some public TCRs were present in many individuals. The study gave a list of over 150 TCR beta chains associated with cytomegalovirus. This cohort had only TCR beta chains sequenced, and the lack of alpha or paired-chain data limited which features could be detected. CMV serostatus was the only immune exposure information available for the cohort. Some IMGT-functional V segments, including TRBV6-2 and TRBV6-3, could not be told apart with the 87-base-pair reads, so those segments were excluded. A later analysis found that HLA-associated TCR beta chains were more clonally expanded and had lower generation probabilities than equally common non-associated chains. A cluster of highly shared sequence variants was judged likely to be a technical artifact of the sequencing pipeline. An earlier analysis of some 590 of the donors showed that most TCR beta V segments appeared in productive rearrangements either about 87% or about 30% of the time, which broadly matched IMGT annotations.

CDR1 and CDR2, per the germline V gene (reference sequence), are PRHDT and FYEKMQ. The CDR3 runs 17 amino acids, cysteine and phenylalanine included. Only CDR3 DNA is held: 51 bases, read in frame from base 1. V is cut back by 5 bases and J by 0 bases, with 6 bases in the junction unmatched. The library was built by means of the immunoSEQ multiplex PCR assay. For the multiplex PCR, a mixture combining 60 forward primers for TCR Vbeta segments and 13 reverse primers for TCR Jbeta segments was used. A multiplex PCR assay on genomic DNA amplified the CDR3 region of rearranged TCR beta genes. Amplified TCR beta libraries were sequenced as 87-base-pair reads on the Illumina HiSeq System. For the original study's pipeline: A later analysis counted around 72 million unique TCR beta chains across the 690 or so repertoires, and roughly 11 million of these chains were shared by at least two donors. Raw reads were error-corrected and collapsed into unique sequences with a nearest-neighbor algorithm that merged closely related sequences to remove PCR and sequencing errors. Alignment of CDR3 sequences to IMGT reference sequences was used to assign V, D and J gene segments. For a sequence to be retained, at least a six-nucleotide match to both a V gene segment and a J gene segment was required. A rearrangement was called productive if the CDR3 had no stop codons and remained in frame with V and J, and every other rearrangement was called non-productive. CDR3 was defined according to IMGT convention as the region running from the second conserved V-encoded cysteine to the conserved J-encoded phenylalanine. Sequences without an unambiguous match to a single V gene segment were excluded from the earlier analysis of approximately 560 of the donors. In an earlier analysis of roughly 500 of the donors, V segments were called functional above 56.7% productive rearrangements and were called segregating when the between-donor standard deviation exceeded 5%. A statistical classification framework was built to diagnose cytomegalovirus status from the catalog of TCR beta chain sequences. V and J gene assignment, in a later analysis, came from comparing TCR nucleotide sequences with IMGT/GENE-DB human TR gene sequences. In a later analysis, CDR3 sequences and most-parsimonious VDJ recombination scenarios were assigned using the TCRdist pipeline. A later analysis defined each TCR beta chain by its CDR3 amino acid sequence plus V-gene family, and excluded reads lacking a unique V-gene family. A later analysis removed several hundred highly shared, low-generation-probability nucleotide sequences to deal with suspected cross-contamination and a sequencing artifact. In a later analysis, a clonal expansion index for each public chain was calculated from normalized within-repertoire ranks of inferred template counts. In a later analysis, generation probabilities were computed using a VDJ recombination model fitted to out-of-frame rearrangements, and the results were checked against IGoR. A later analysis scored TCR-TCR, TCR-HLA and TCR-CMV co-occurrence with hypergeometric tests, applying a repertoire-size bias correction to TCR pairs. A later analysis estimated false discovery rates by permuting HLA or CMV assignments 20 times. A later analysis grouped co-occurring TCRs with DBSCAN, adding TCRdist sequence similarity when clustering within HLA-allele-positive subsets. Repertoires with fewer than 30,000 or more than 120,000 public chains were left out of co-occurrence clustering, as were about 5 repertoires with anomalous nucleotide sharing. This immuneACCESS table, as held by TCRdb, lists in-frame sequences with V and J called but not all clones. Of the missing ones, under half trace to an unresolved V gene in checked studies; the others have no known cause. V and J calls and clone size follow that table, whereas D and trimming were derived from the DNA. Present in this sample are about 150,000 clones, roughly 80% of which were seen just once. The ten largest make up 6.5% to 7.5% of the sample.

The cohort comprised around 700 healthy bone marrow donors. At the time of sampling, every cohort member was nominally healthy, though immune exposures that went unrecorded were likely present. The donor tested CMV seropositive, placing the donor among the 250 to 300 seropositive members of the cohort. A peripheral blood sample was collected from each donor, and TCR beta sequencing was performed on peripheral blood mononuclear cells. Genomic DNA extraction from the blood cell samples was performed with the Qiagen DNeasy Blood Extraction Kit. The TCR originated in a woman aged 45-65 years in good health and CMV-seropositive. The sequence is built from TRBV13 and TRBJ2-3, with 12 bases aligning to TRBD2. The specimen was PBMCs. The DNA sequence is given as TGTGCCAGCAGCCCCGGACTAGCGGGGACTAGCACAGATACGCAGTATTTT. It codes for CASSPGLAGTSTDTQYF.